Listed here are 25 T cell receptor beta chains from one sample, sequenced in a study of T cell changes during pregnancy in multiple sclerosis. Clones were read by immunoSEQ multiplex PCR, and TCRdb kept only the in-frame ones, dropping some. The sample yields about 36,000 clones, about 91% seen once. The sample consisted of CD4+ T cells from peripheral blood mononuclear cells, taken in the third trimester of pregnancy. The receptors stem from a female donor in good health, enrolled as a control in a pregnancy study.

This clone has a single count. The chain recombines TRBV7-2 with TRBJ1-6; D may be TRBD1 (6 bases). Trimming pared 3 bases from V and 4 bases from J, leaving 16 bases between. The CDR3 is 17 residues long. In germline, CDR1 is SGHTA, CDR2 FQGNSA. CDR3 sequence reads: CASSFPKGGGYNSPLHF. The CDR3, as DNA: TGTGCCAGCAGCTTCCCTAAAGGGGGGGGTTATAATTCACCCCTCCACTTT.

The chain employs TRBV18 and TRBJ2-5, with D perhaps matching TRBD1 (6 bases). CDR3 length: 15 amino acids. Trimming stripped 2 bases from V and 5 bases from J, with 15 bases between. Germline CDR1 KGHSH, CDR2 LQKENI. In nucleotides, the CDR3 is TGTGCCAGCTCACCAAGAACAGGGCAGAAGGAGACCCAGTACTTC. Residues: CASSPRTGQKETQYF.

J is TRBJ2-7 and V is TRBV5-1; 12 positions match TRBD2. Germline trimming cut 0 bases from V and 1 base from J; bases unmatched to any gene: 5. The CDR3 loop spans 17 amino acids. Germline V gene lookup returns CDR1 SGHRS and CDR2 YFSETQ. The CDR3 loop reads CASSLGLAGELSYEQYF. As DNA, the CDR3 is TGCGCCAGCAGCTTGGGACTAGCGGGGGAACTTTCCTACGAGCAGTACTTC.

This chain joins TRBV19 and TRBJ2-2; perhaps TRBD1 as D (5 bases). CDR3 length: 11 amino acids. Germline loops: CDR1 LNHDA, CDR2 SQIVND (reference sequence). Trimming removed 6 bases at V and 8 bases at J, with 7 bases between. In nucleotides, the CDR3 is TGTGCCAGTAGATCAGGGGGGGAGCTGTTTTTT. It specifies CASRSGGELFF. The complete variable domain, with remaining parts taken from reference TRBV19 and TRBJ2-2, reads DGGITQSPKYLFRKEGQNVTLSCEQNLNHDAMYWYRQDPGQGLRLIYYSQIVNDFQKGDIAEGYSVSREKKESFPLTVTSAQKNPTAFYLCASRSGGELFFGEGSRLTVL.

The chain recombines TRBV9 with TRBJ1-6, with D possibly being TRBD1 (5 bases). The CDR3 loop spans 16 amino acids. In germline, CDR1 is SGDLS, CDR2 YYNGEE. Trimming took 4 bases from V and 1 from J, leaving 12 bases between them. Here the CDR3 reads CASSLGVESYNSPLHF. Here the CDR3 DNA reads TGTGCCAGCAGCCTAGGGGTGGAGTCCTATAATTCACCCCTCCACTTT.

The CDR3 sequence is CATSRDPYSNQPQHF. The CDR3 nucleotides are TGTGCCACCAGCAGAGACCCGTATAGCAATCAGCCCCAGCATTTT. The genes are TRBV15 and TRBJ1-5; no reliable D call. The CDR3 totals 15 residues. Trimming took 0 bases from V and 0 from J, leaving 6 bases between them. Looked up from germline, CDR1 is LNHNV and CDR2 is YYDKDF (reference sequence).

This chain joins TRBV7-9 and TRBJ1-2; 7 positions agree with TRBD1. Germline assignment: CDR1 SEHNR and CDR2 FQNEAQ (reference sequence). The CDR3 loop spans 12 amino acids. Unmatched junction bases numbered 9, after V lost 3 bases and J lost 14 bases. Written as DNA, the CDR3 is TGTGCCAGCAGCTTTTTAGGACAGGCAAGAACCTTC. It yields the protein CASSFLGQARTF.

Only one count was recorded for this clone. This chain connects TRBV7-9 to TRBJ2-3; TRBD1 agrees at 12 bases. The CDR3 runs 15 residues. Germline CDR1 SEHNR, CDR2 FQNEAQ (reference sequence). Losses at the gene ends were 5 bases for V and 6 bases for J; bases not matched to a gene: 6. Here the CDR3 reads CASSTGTGGIDTQYF. CDR3 sequence (DNA): TGTGCCAGCAGCACCGGGACAGGGGGCATTGATACGCAGTATTTT.

The gene calls are TRBV4-3 and TRBJ2-3; 11 nucleotides match TRBD1. Losses at the gene ends were 4 bases for V and 0 bases for J; bases not matched to a gene: 3. Germline V lookup: CDR1 LGHNA, CDR2 YSLEER. CDR3 size: 16 residues. The CDR3 DNA is TGCGCCAGCAGCCTGGGACAGGGGGGCAGCACAGATACGCAGTATTTT. It codes for CASSLGQGGSTDTQYF.

In its sample, this clone was seen once. V is TRBV10-2 and J is TRBJ1-2, with 8 bases fitting TRBD1. Unmatched junction bases numbered 7, after V lost 6 bases and J lost 7 bases. Germline CDR1 WSHSY, CDR2 SAAADI. The CDR3 sequence is 13 residues long. CDR3 sequence: CASRSDRGGGYTF. Written as DNA, the CDR3 is TGCGCCAGCAGATCCGACAGGGGAGGTGGCTACACCTTC.

This chain links TRBV7-3 with TRBJ2-7; the D gene is possibly TRBD1 (6 bases). CDR1 is SGHTA and CDR2 is FQGTGA in the germline V gene. This CDR3 spans 15 amino acids. V dropped 5 bases and J dropped 1 base, with 15 bases sitting between them. CDR3 in amino acids: CASSKDSLPSYEQYF. The CDR3 DNA sequence: TGTGCCAGCAGCAAGGACAGCCTGCCTTCCTACGAGCAGTACTTC.

This chain joins TRBV2 and TRBJ2-3; tentatively, D is TRBD1 (6 bases). The CDR3 covers 15 residues. The V end was cut by 7 bases, the J end by 6 bases, with 20 bases between. Per the germline V gene, CDR1 is SNHLY and CDR2 is FYNNEI. DNA of the CDR3: TGTGCCAGCACCCCGGTGGGGGCGCCGGGGGATACGCAGTATTTT. Protein sequence: CASTPVGAPGDTQYF.

The chain couples TRBV5-5 to TRBJ1-6; no reliable D call. Germline assignment: CDR1 SGHKS and CDR2 YYEKEE (reference sequence). This CDR3 is built from 15 residues. Trimming removed 1 base from V and 4 bases from J, with 9 bases in between. The CDR3 loop reads CASSLSGAYNSPLHF. The CDR3, as DNA: TGTGCCAGCAGCTTGTCCGGAGCATATAATTCACCCCTCCACTTT.

This sequence joins TRBV2 and TRBJ1-2, with 12 nucleotides matching TRBD1. Germline lookup yields CDR1 SNHLY and CDR2 FYNNEI. V was clipped by 9 bases and J by 7 bases; unmatched bases: 6. The CDR3 extends over 13 amino acids. CDR3 residues: CASMGQGASGYTF. CDR3 DNA: TGTGCCAGTATGGGACAGGGGGCCTCTGGCTACACCTTC. Full variable domain (rest looked up from reference TRBV2 and TRBJ1-2): EPEVTQTPSHQVTQMGQEVILRCVPISNHLYFYWYRQILGQKVEFLVSFYNNEISEKSEIFDDQFSVERPDGSNFTLKIRSTKLEDSAMYFCASMGQGASGYTFGSGTRLTVV.

The genes are TRBV7-9 and TRBJ1-6; no clear D gene. Germline CDR1 is SEHNR and CDR2 is FQNEAQ (reference sequence). V was clipped by 4 bases and J by 4 bases, with 11 bases between them. The CDR3 consists of 15 residues. The CDR3 sequence is CASSSTNPYNSPLHF. CDR3 bases: TGTGCCAGCAGCTCAACAAACCCTTATAATTCACCCCTCCACTTT.

The gene calls are TRBV27 and TRBJ1-1, with TRBD1 as a possible D gene (5 bases). This CDR3 region has 15 residues. V lost 10 bases, J lost 5 bases, and 23 bases lay in between. Germline V gene lookup returns CDR1 MNHEY and CDR2 SMNVEV (reference sequence). The CDR3 region has the DNA TGTGCCACCCGGCGGGACTCCGTGCGGGGGACTGAAGCTTTCTTT. This sequence encodes CATRRDSVRGTEAFF.

The gene calls are TRBV6-1 and TRBJ2-3; D is possibly TRBD1 (7 bases). The CDR3 runs to 15 residues. Looked up from germline, CDR1 is MNHNS and CDR2 is SASEGT. V lost 5 bases to trimming and J lost 6 bases, with 18 bases between them. CDR3 region: CASSLPKTGRDTQYF. CDR3 nucleotide sequence: TGTGCCAGCAGTCTACCCAAGACAGGGAGGGATACGCAGTATTTT.

This clone appeared a few times. The rearrangement joins TRBV5-1 to TRBJ1-1; D is undetermined. CDR3 length equals 14 residues. V lost 4 bases and J lost 3, with 13 bases in between. Germline assignment: CDR1 SGHRS and CDR2 YFSETQ. CDR3 DNA sequence: TGCGCCAGCAGCCCTAGCACCCAATACACTGAAGCTTTCTTT. It translates to CASSPSTQYTEAFF.

The J gene is TRBJ1-2, the V gene TRBV6-5; D unclear. This CDR3 is built from 13 residues. Germline V lookup: CDR1 MNHEY, CDR2 SVGAGI. The germline V and J ends were trimmed by 6 bases and 4 bases, with 12 bases remaining between them. CDR3 DNA: TGTGCCAGCAGCCAGACCCTAGGCTATGGCTACACCTTC. It yields the protein CASSQTLGYGYTF.

This clone was seen just once. The chain's CDR3 is CASSAIQGGGETQYF. CDR3 coding DNA: TGTGCCAGCAGCGCGATACAGGGGGGTGGTGAGACCCAGTACTTC. V and J are TRBV9 and TRBJ2-5, with TRBD1 matching 8 bases. Germline values: CDR1 SGDLS, CDR2 YYNGEE. V dropped 3 bases and J dropped 5; count of bases not matched to a gene: 9. This CDR3 region has 15 residues.

The chain employs TRBV4-1 and TRBJ1-3; no clear D gene. Trimming took 0 bases from V and 5 from J, leaving 14 bases between them. Germline V CDR1 and CDR2: MGHRA, YSYEKL. The CDR3 contains 16 residues. The CDR3 DNA reads TGCGCCAGCAGCCAAGAGGAGTCGGGTATAAGAAACACCATATATTTT. Its protein is CASSQEESGIRNTIYF.

The chain employs TRBV5-6 and TRBJ1-2; tentative D call: TRBD1 (5 bases). The CDR3 totals 14 residues. Trimming left V 1 base short and J 3 bases short, with 10 bases between. Germline-derived CDR1 and CDR2 are SGHDT and YYEEEE. The CDR3 bases are TGTGCCAGCAGCTTGCCCCAAGGGGACTATGGCTACACCTTC. It is translated as CASSLPQGDYGYTF. Together with reference TRBV5-6 and TRBJ1-2, the CDR3 gives the full variable domain: DAGVTQSPTHLIKTRGQQVTLRCSPKSGHDTVSWYQQALGQGPQFIFQYYEEEERQRGNFPDRFSGHQFPNYSSELNVNALLLGDSALYLCASSLPQGDYGYTFGSGTRLTVV.

Written as DNA, the CDR3 is TGTGCCAGCTGTCGATATAGCGTTGGCAATCAGCCCCAGCATTTT. Protein: CASCRYSVGNQPQHF. The chain recombines TRBV6-5 with TRBJ1-5; D unresolved. The CDR3 is made up of 15 amino acids. V shed 8 bases and J shed 2 bases, with 16 bases lying between them. Per the germline V gene, CDR1 is MNHEY and CDR2 is SVGAGI.

The chain has TRBV10-2 and TRBJ2-7; a possible D gene is TRBD1 (6 bases). From germline, CDR1 is WSHSY and CDR2 SAAADI. V was pared by 8 bases and J by 6 bases, with 20 bases between. The CDR3 runs 14 residues. The CDR3 DNA is TGCGCCAGCGCAAGTCTGACAGGCCAGGGCGAGCAGTACTTC. It yields the protein CASASLTGQGEQYF.

The chain is built from TRBV25-1 and TRBJ1-1; weak D call: TRBD1 (5 bases). CDR1 and CDR2 (germline): MGHDK, SYGVNS. The CDR3 has 13 residues. Trimming stripped 6 bases from V and 0 bases from J, with 8 bases between. The CDR3 DNA sequence: TGTGCCAGCAGGACAGCCTTGAACACTGAAGCTTTCTTT. This encodes CASRTALNTEAFF.